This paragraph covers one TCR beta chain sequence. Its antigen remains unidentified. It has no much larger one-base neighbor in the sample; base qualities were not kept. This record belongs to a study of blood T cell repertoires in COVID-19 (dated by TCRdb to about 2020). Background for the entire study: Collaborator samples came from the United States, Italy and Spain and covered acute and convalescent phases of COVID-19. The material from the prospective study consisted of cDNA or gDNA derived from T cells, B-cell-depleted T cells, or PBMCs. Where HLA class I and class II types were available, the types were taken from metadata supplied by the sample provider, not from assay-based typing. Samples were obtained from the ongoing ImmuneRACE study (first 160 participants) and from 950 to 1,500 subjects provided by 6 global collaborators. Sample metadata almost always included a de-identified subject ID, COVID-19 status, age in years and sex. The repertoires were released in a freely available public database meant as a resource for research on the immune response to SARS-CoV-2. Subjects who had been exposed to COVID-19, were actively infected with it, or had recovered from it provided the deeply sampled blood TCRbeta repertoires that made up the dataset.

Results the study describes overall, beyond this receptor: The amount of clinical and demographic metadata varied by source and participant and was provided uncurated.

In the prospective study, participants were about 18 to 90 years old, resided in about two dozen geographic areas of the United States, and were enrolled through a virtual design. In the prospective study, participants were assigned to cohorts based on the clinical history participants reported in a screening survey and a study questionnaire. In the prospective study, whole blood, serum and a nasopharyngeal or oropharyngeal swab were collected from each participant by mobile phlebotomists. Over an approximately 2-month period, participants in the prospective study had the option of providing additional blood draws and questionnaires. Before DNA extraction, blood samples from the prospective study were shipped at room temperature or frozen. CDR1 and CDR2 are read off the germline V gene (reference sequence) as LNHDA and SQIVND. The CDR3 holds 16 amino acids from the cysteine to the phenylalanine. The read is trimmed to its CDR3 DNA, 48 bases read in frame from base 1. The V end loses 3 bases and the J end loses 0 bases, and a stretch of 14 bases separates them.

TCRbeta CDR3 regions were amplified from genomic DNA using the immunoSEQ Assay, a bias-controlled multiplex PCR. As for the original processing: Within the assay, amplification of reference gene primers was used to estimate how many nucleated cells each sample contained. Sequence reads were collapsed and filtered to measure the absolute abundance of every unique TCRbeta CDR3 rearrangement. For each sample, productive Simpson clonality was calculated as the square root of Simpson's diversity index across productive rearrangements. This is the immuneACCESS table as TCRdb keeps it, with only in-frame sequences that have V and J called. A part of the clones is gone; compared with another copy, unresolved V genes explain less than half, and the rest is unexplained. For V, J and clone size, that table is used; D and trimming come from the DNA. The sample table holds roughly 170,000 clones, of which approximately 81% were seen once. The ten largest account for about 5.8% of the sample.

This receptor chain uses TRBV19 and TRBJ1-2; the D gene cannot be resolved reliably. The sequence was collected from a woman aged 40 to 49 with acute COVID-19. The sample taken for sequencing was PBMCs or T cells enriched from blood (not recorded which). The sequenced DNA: TGTGCCAGTAGTATTGGGAGGGAGCCGTCTAACTATGGCTACACCTTC. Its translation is CASSIGREPSNYGYTF.